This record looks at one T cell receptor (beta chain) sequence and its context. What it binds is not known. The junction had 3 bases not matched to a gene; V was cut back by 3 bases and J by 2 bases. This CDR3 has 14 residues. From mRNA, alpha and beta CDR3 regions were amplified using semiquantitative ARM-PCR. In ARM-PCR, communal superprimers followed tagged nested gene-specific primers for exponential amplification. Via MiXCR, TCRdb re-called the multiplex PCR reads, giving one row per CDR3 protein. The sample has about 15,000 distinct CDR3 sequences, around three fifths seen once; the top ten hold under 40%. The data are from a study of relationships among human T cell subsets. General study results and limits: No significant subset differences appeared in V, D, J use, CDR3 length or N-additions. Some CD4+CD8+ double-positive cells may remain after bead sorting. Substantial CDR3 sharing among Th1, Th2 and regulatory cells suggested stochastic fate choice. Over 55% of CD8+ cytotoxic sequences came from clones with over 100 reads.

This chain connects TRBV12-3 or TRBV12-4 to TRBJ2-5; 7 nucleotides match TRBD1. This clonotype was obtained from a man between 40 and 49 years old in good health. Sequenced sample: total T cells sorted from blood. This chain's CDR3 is CASSFDRAQETQYF. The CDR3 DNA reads TGTGCCAGCAGTTTCGACAGGGCTCAAGAGACCCAGTACTTC.